This T cell receptor (beta chain) was recovered during a study of blood T cell repertoires in COVID-19. At the level of the study: Samples taken during acute and convalescent COVID-19 were collected in the United States, Italy and Spain.

The germline V and J ends were trimmed by 2 bases and 4 bases, with 8 bases remaining between them. Germline CDR1 reads MNHEY; CDR2 reads SVGAGI. CDR3 length: 13 residues. Generated by immunoSEQ multiplex PCR, the TCRdb table keeps only in-frame clones and is missing some. Of 200,000 to 250,000 clones in the sample, about 85% were seen once. Material for sequencing was peripheral blood. J is TRBJ1-2 and V is TRBV6-5; D is possibly TRBD1 (6 bases). The sequence came from a woman aged 60-75 years who had recovered from COVID-19. The CDR3 nucleotides read TGTGCCAGCAGTTACGGACAGATCTATGGCTACACCTTC. Encoded protein: CASSYGQIYGYTF.